The source of this TCR beta chain is a study of blood T cells in healthy people across ages. A second PCR of 7 to 11 cycles used a sample-barcoded 5' primer and a J-beta primer mix. TCRdb fed the 5' RACE reads into MiXCR, producing one record per CDR3 protein. The sample has hundreds of thousands of distinct CDR3 sequences; 40% to 50% are singletons. Per germline, CDR1 SGDLS and CDR2 YYNGEE. The CDR3 extends over 14 amino acids. V gave up 7 bases and J gave up 0 bases, with 13 bases separating them. The J gene is TRBJ1-1, the V gene TRBV9, with TRBD1 as a possible D gene (6 bases). The sequenced sample consisted of blood. The source is a man aged 60 to 75 in good health. The CDR3 region has the DNA TGTGCCAGCGGAGAACAGGGCCTGAACACTGAAGCTTTCTTT. This gives the protein CASGEQGLNTEAFF.